A selection of T cell receptor beta chains follows, all from one sample in a study of T-cell memory formation after mild COVID-19. TCRdb re-called the 5' RACE reads with MiXCR, one entry per CDR3 protein. The top ten hold 3% to 4% of the sample, which has about 200,000 distinct CDR3 sequences, around 8.8% seen once. The sequenced material came from PBMCs or a T cell subset sorted from them (not recorded which). Receptors were obtained from a man in his late teens or twenties who had mild COVID-19 (a few samples of this study predate the infection). Cell type and time point are not known. CDR3s include the opening cysteine and the closing phenylalanine or tryptophan. Fields, in order: V gene, J gene, clone size, D gene, CDR3 DNA, CDR3 protein. A D gene is named only where the DNA matches it firmly. Clone sizes are given selectively: once, few, many, or a class where the clone is expanded.

V: TRBV6-2/TRBV6-3
J: TRBJ1-6
size: -
D: -
DNA: TGTGCCAGCAGTTACTTGGGTGATTCACCCCTCCACTTT
CDR3: CASSYLGDSPLHF

V: TRBV4-3
J: TRBJ1-3
size: few
D: -
DNA: TGCGCCAGCAGCCGATTCGACAGTGCTGGAAACACCATATATTTT
CDR3: CASSRFDSAGNTIYF

V: TRBV29-1
J: TRBJ1-1
size: -
D: -
DNA: TGCAGCGTTGCAGGGTTGAACACTGAAGCTTTCTTT
CDR3: CSVAGLNTEAFF

V: TRBV4-3
J: TRBJ2-2
size: few
D: -
DNA: TGCGCCAGCAGCCTCCGATGGGGGAACACCGGGGAGCTGTTTTTT
CDR3: CASSLRWGNTGELFF

V: TRBV4-3
J: TRBJ2-1
size: once
D: TRBD2
DNA: TGCGCCAGCAGCAGTAGCGGGAGTAATGAGCAGTTCTTC
CDR3: CASSSSGSNEQFF

V: TRBV28
J: TRBJ1-2
size: many
D: -
DNA: TGTGCCAGCCTAACTACGGGGGCCAACTATGGCTACACCTTC
CDR3: CASLTTGANYGYTF

V: TRBV6-1
J: TRBJ2-3
size: -
D: -
DNA: TGTGCCAGCAGTGATACAAGGCAGGTTACGCAGTATTTT
CDR3: CASSDTRQVTQYF

V: TRBV6-5
J: TRBJ2-7
size: few
D: TRBD2
DNA: TGTGCCAGCAGTTACGGGACTAGCGGGACCTACGAGCAGTACTTC
CDR3: CASSYGTSGTYEQYF

V: TRBV2
J: TRBJ2-1
size: few
D: TRBD2
DNA: TGTGCCAGCAGCGGGGGGGCCTACAATGAGCAGTTCTTC
CDR3: CASSGGAYNEQFF

V: TRBV5-1
J: TRBJ2-1
size: many
D: -
DNA: TGCGCCAGCAGCTACGCAGGGACTGTCAATGAGCAGTTCTTC
CDR3: CASSYAGTVNEQFF

V: TRBV20-1
J: TRBJ2-1
size: -
D: -
DNA: TGCAGTGCTAGCGATCCCGACTACAATGAGCAGTTCTTC
CDR3: CSASDPDYNEQFF

V: TRBV5-1
J: TRBJ1-2
size: few
D: TRBD1
DNA: TGCGCCAGCAGCTCGGGACAGGGGGCTTGGAGCTACACCTTC
CDR3: CASSSGQGAWSYTF

V: TRBV7-2
J: TRBJ2-5
size: few
D: -
DNA: TGTGCCAGCAGGGGGTGGCAGCCGCAAGAGACCCAGTACTTC
CDR3: CASRGWQPQETQYF

V: TRBV11-2
J: TRBJ1-4
size: many
D: -
DNA: TGTGCCAGCAGCTTCTCTTTTAATGAAAAACTGTTTTTT
CDR3: CASSFSFNEKLFF

V: TRBV11-2
J: TRBJ1-5
size: many
D: -
DNA: TGTGCCAGCAGCTTAGATCCTCAGGGCAATCAGCCCCAGCATTTT
CDR3: CASSLDPQGNQPQHF

V: TRBV7-3
J: TRBJ2-3
size: -
D: TRBD2
DNA: TGTGCCAGCAGCTTACACGCCGGGACTAGCGTAATGGATACGCAGTATTTT
CDR3: CASSLHAGTSVMDTQYF

V: TRBV21-1
J: TRBJ1-6
size: -
D: -
DNA: TGTGCCAGCAGCCGCCGGGGGGGCTCACCCCTCCACTTT
CDR3: CASSRRGGSPLHF

V: TRBV15
J: TRBJ2-3
size: -
D: -
DNA: TGTGCCACCAGCGGACAGCTCACAGATACGCAGTATTTT
CDR3: CATSGQLTDTQYF

V: TRBV28
J: TRBJ1-1
size: few
D: -
DNA: TGTGCCAGCAGGGGACTGACAACTGAAGCTTTCTTT
CDR3: CASRGLTTEAFF

V: TRBV3-1
J: TRBJ2-1
size: few
D: -
DNA: TGTGCCAGCAGCTACAGCGGCGGCATTTCCTACAATGAGCAGTTCTTC
CDR3: CASSYSGGISYNEQFF

V: TRBV7-9
J: TRBJ1-6
size: -
D: -
DNA: TGTGCCAGCAGCCCGGAGGGTTCACCCCTCCACTTT
CDR3: CASSPEGSPLHF

V: TRBV6-5
J: TRBJ2-6
size: few
D: TRBD1
DNA: TGTGCCAGCAGCCCTACAGGGGCTGGGGCCAACGTCCTGACTTTC
CDR3: CASSPTGAGANVLTF

V: TRBV7-2
J: TRBJ2-2
size: few
D: -
DNA: TGTGCCAGCAGCTCTAAGGGAGCAGGGAGCATCGCCGGGGAGCTGTTTTTT
CDR3: CASSSKGAGSIAGELFF

V: TRBV15
J: TRBJ2-1
size: -
D: TRBD2
DNA: TGTGCCACTGGGGCCAGCGGGGGGTACAATGAGCAGTTCTTC
CDR3: CATGASGGYNEQFF

V: TRBV12-3/TRBV12-4
J: TRBJ1-5
size: -
D: TRBD1
DNA: TGTGCCAGCAGTGGGACAGGTAGCAATCAGCCCCAGCATTTT
CDR3: CASSGTGSNQPQHF

V: TRBV3-1
J: TRBJ1-1
size: -
D: -
DNA: TGTGCCAGCAGCCGTTTAGGGGGCACTGAAGCTTTCTTT
CDR3: CASSRLGGTEAFF

V: TRBV14
J: TRBJ1-4
size: few
D: -
DNA: TGTGCCAGCAGCCGCCAAATCTTGGGAGAAAAACTGTTTTTT
CDR3: CASSRQILGEKLFF

V: TRBV5-4
J: TRBJ2-1
size: few
D: TRBD1
DNA: TGTGCCAGCAGCTTGCCCGTACAGGGGCCTCAATCCGATGAGCAGTTCTTC
CDR3: CASSLPVQGPQSDEQFF

V: TRBV20-1
J: TRBJ2-1
size: many
D: -
DNA: TGCAGTGCCCAATCCCAGTACAATGAGCAGTTCTTC
CDR3: CSAQSQYNEQFF

V: TRBV25-1
J: TRBJ2-2
size: few
D: TRBD2
DNA: TGTGCCAGCAGTGAGACTAGCGGGGGCCCCGGGGAGCTGTTTTTT
CDR3: CASSETSGGPGELFF

V: TRBV6-1
J: TRBJ2-7
size: few
D: -
DNA: TGTGCCACCCTATACTACGAGCAGTACTTC
CDR3: CATLYYEQYF

V: TRBV11-2
J: TRBJ2-3
size: few
D: TRBD2
DNA: TGTGCCAGCAGCTTAGGCGGGGGGGCCTTAGATACGCAGTATTTT
CDR3: CASSLGGGALDTQYF

V: TRBV5-1
J: TRBJ1-1
size: -
D: -
DNA: TGCGCCAGCAAGTATAGCTCAATCACTGAAGCTTTCTTT
CDR3: CASKYSSITEAFF

V: TRBV11-2
J: TRBJ1-1
size: -
D: -
DNA: TGTGCCAGCAGCTACGGGGGAACGGCTTTCTTT
CDR3: CASSYGGTAFF

V: TRBV9
J: TRBJ2-2
size: few
D: -
DNA: TGTGCCAGCAGCGTACGGGACACGGGGGAGCTGTTTTTT
CDR3: CASSVRDTGELFF

V: TRBV5-1
J: TRBJ1-2
size: -
D: TRBD1
DNA: TGCGCCAGCAGCGAAGGGACAGGGGGCCTCTATGGCTACACCTTC
CDR3: CASSEGTGGLYGYTF

V: TRBV5-1
J: TRBJ2-3
size: many
D: TRBD2
DNA: TGCGCCAGCAGCCGCAGCGGGGGGCAAGATACGCAGTATTTT
CDR3: CASSRSGGQDTQYF